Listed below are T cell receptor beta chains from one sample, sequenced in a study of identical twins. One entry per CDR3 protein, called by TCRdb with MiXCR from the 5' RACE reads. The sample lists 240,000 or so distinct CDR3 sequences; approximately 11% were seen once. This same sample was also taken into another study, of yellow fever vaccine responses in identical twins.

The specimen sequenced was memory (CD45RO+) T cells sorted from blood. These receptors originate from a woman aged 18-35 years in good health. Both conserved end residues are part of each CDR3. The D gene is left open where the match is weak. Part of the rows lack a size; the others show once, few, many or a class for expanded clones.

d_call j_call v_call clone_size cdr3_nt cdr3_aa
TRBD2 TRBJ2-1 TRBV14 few TGTGCCAGTACCGGGACTCCCCCGGCTAGCGGTTACAATGAGCAGTTCTTC CASTGTPPASGYNEQFF
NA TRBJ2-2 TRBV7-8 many TGTGCCAGCAGCTTAGGGGCAGGGGTCAACACCGGGGAGCTGTTTTTT CASSLGAGVNTGELFF
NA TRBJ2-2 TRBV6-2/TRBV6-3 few TGTGCCAGCAGTTACCAGATCTCGAACACCGGGGAGCTGTTTTTT CASSYQISNTGELFF
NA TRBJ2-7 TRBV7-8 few TGTGCCAGCAGCTTAGAAGGTGGCAGGGTTACCTACGAGCAGTACTTC CASSLEGGRVTYEQYF
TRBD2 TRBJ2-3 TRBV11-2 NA TGTGCCAGCAGCCCGGCCCCCTGGGTAGCGGGAGGGCCGACAGATACGCAGTATTTT CASSPAPWVAGGPTDTQYF
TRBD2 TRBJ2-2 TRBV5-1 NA TGCGCCAGCAGCTTGAAGGGGACTAGCGGGGCTACGAACACCGGGGAGCTGTTTTTT CASSLKGTSGATNTGELFF
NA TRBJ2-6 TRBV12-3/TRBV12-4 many TGTGCCAGCAGTTTTGAGGGGTCTGGGGCCAACGTCCTGACTTTC CASSFEGSGANVLTF
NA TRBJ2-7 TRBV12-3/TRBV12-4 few TGTGCCAGCAGTTTTTCTCCTCCGGGGTACGAGCAGTACTTC CASSFSPPGYEQYF
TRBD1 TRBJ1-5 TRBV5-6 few TGTGCCAGCAGCTCGGGACAGCTCAATCAGCCCCAGCATTTT CASSSGQLNQPQHF
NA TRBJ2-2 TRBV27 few TGTGCCAGCAGTTTGGGGGTACCCTTAACCGGGGAGCTGTTTTTT CASSLGVPLTGELFF
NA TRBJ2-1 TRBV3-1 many TGTGCCAGCAGCCAAGGAGCGAATACTTACAATGAGCAGTTCTTC CASSQGANTYNEQFF
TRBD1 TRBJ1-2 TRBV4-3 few TGCGCCAGCAGCCAAAAGACAGGGGGCGCTTTTGGCTACACCTTC CASSQKTGGAFGYTF
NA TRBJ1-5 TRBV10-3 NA TGTGCCATCAATACGGGACGTGGGGCGCCCCAGCATTTT CAINTGRGAPQHF
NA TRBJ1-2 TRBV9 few TGTGCCAGCAGCGTGGCCCCAAGGGCGGATGGCTACACCTTC CASSVAPRADGYTF
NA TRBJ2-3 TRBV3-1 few TGTGCCAGCAGCCCCTTAGCGGAACCCACAGATACGCAGTATTTT CASSPLAEPTDTQYF
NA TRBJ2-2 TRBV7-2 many TGTGCCAGCAGCTCGAGGACGCTGTTTTTT CASSSRTLFF
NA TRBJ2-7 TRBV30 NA TGTGCCTGGAGTGCCCGGGCGGGGAACTCCTACGAGCAGTACTTC CAWSARAGNSYEQYF
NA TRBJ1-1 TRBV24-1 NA TGTGCCACCAGTAACATGAGGAACACTGAAGCTTTCTTT CATSNMRNTEAFF
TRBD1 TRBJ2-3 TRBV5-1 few TGCGCCAGCAGGACAGGGGGCGCGGGAGATACGCAGTATTTT CASRTGGAGDTQYF
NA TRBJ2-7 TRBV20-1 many TGCAGTGCCCCCGGCAGGGGCTCCTACGAGCAGTACTTC CSAPGRGSYEQYF
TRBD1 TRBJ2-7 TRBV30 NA TGTGCCTGGAAGGGGACAGGGCGTCGGGAGCAGTACTTC CAWKGTGRREQYF
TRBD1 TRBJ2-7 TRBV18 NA TGTGCCAGCTCACCTTTTTTAGGACAGGGGAAAGGGGAGCAGTACTTC CASSPFLGQGKGEQYF
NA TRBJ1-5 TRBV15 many TGTGCCACCAGCAGAGAGGGGGTGCAGCCCCAGCATTTT CATSREGVQPQHF
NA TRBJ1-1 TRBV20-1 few TGCAGTGCCTACCATGTGAACACTGAAGCTTTCTTT CSAYHVNTEAFF
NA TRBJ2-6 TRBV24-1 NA TGTGCCACCAGTGAACTCCGGGTCCCCCGCTCTGGGGCCAACGTCCTGACTTTC CATSELRVPRSGANVLTF
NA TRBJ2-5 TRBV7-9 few TGTGCCAGCAGACAAGACCGCGGAGAGACCCAGTACTTC CASRQDRGETQYF
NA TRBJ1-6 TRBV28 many TGTGCCAGCAGTTTATACGGGGGAGATTCACCCCTCCACTTT CASSLYGGDSPLHF
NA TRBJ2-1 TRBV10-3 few TGTGCCGTCAGTAATACGGGAAACAATGAGCAGTTCTTC CAVSNTGNNEQFF
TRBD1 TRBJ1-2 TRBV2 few TGTGCCAGCAGTATATCCGGGACAGGCACGAACTATGGCTACACCTTC CASSISGTGTNYGYTF
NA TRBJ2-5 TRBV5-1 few TGCGCCAGCAGCTTGGGAGCAAACCAAGAGACCCAGTACTTC CASSLGANQETQYF
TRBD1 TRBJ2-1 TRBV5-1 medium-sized TGCGCCAGCAGCTGGACAGGGTCCTCCCTTATCTACAATGAGCAGTTCTTC CASSWTGSSLIYNEQFF
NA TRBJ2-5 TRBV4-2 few TGTGCCAGCAGCCAAGATCCGACCGGAGGAAAGGAGACCCAGTACTTC CASSQDPTGGKETQYF
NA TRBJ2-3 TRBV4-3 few TGCGCCAGCAGGGGAAACGGGCCGGGGGAGTTTGATACGCAGTATTTT CASRGNGPGEFDTQYF
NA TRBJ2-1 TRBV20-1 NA TGCAGTGCTGAGAGCCGGGGGCACTCCTACAATGAGCAGTTCTTC CSAESRGHSYNEQFF
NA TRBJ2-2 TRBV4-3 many TGCGCCAGCAGCCAAGGTGGGGGTCGCACCGGGGAGCTGTTTTTT CASSQGGGRTGELFF
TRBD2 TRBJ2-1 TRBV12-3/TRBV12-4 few TGTGCCAGCAGTTCCCAACTAGCGGGAGGGCCGGATGAGCAGTTCTTC CASSSQLAGGPDEQFF
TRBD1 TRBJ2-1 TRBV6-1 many TGTGCCAGCAGTCAGGACAGGAGCTCCTACAATGAGCAGTTCTTC CASSQDRSSYNEQFF
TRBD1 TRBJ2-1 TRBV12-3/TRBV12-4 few TGTGCCAGCAGTCTTTCCGGGACAGTGACCTACAATGAGCAGTTCTTC CASSLSGTVTYNEQFF
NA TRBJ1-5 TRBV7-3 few TGTGCCTCAAGCGAGGCGTCGTTTCAGCCCCAGCATTTT CASSEASFQPQHF
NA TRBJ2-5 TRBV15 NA TGTGCCACCAGCAGGGCTACTAGAAAAAAAGAGACCCAGTACTTC CATSRATRKKETQYF
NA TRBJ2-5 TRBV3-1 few TGTGCCAGCAGCCCCAGCCGCGGATCGTACCAAGAGACCCAGTACTTC CASSPSRGSYQETQYF
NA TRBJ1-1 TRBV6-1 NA TGTGCCAGCAAGGCCAACATGAACACTGAAGCTTTCTTT CASKANMNTEAFF
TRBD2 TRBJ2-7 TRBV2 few TGTGCCAGCATCCATAGCGGGAGCGGGGGTTCCGAGCAGTACTTC CASIHSGSGGSEQYF
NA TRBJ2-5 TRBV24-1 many TGTGCCACCAGTGATTTGGGAGGGAAAGGGGTCCAAGAGACCCAGTACTTC CATSDLGGKGVQETQYF
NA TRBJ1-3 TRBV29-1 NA TGCAGCGTTGAACGGGACACCGGCGGCGGAAACACCATATATTTT CSVERDTGGGNTIYF
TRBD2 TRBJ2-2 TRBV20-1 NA TGCAGTGCTAGAGTAGCGGGACGCCTCACCGGGGAGCTGTTTTTT CSARVAGRLTGELFF
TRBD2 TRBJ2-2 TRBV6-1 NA TGTGCCAGCACCCGAAACCTAGCGGTAAACACCGGGGAGCTGTTTTTT CASTRNLAVNTGELFF
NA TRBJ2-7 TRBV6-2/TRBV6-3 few TGTGCCGGGGGAGGAGGGAAAGTGCCCTACGAGCAGTACTTC CAGGGGKVPYEQYF
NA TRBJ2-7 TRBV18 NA TGTGCCAGCTCATCTAGGGCCGGGTCGCACTACGAGCAGTACTTC CASSSRAGSHYEQYF
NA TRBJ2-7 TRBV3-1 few TGTGCCAGCAGCCAAGGAACATACGAGCAGTACTTC CASSQGTYEQYF
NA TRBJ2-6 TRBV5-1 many TGCGCCAGCAGCACCGGGGCTAGCGCCAACGTCCTGACTTTC CASSTGASANVLTF
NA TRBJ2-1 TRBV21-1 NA TGTGCCAGCAGCACTAGGGACTACACGTACAATGAGCAGTTCTTC CASSTRDYTYNEQFF
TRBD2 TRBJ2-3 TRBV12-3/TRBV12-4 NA TGTTCCAGCAGTTTTCGCGGGGGACGCACAGATACGCAGTATTTT CSSSFRGGRTDTQYF
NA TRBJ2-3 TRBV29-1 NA TGCAGCGTTGTGTTTTTCCCGGGGCTAAGGCCACCAGATACGCAGTATTTT CSVVFFPGLRPPDTQYF
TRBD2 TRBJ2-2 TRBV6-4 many TGTGCCAGCAGTGGACTAGCGGGTTTCGGGGAGCTGTTTTTT CASSGLAGFGELFF
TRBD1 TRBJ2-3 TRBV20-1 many TGCAGTGCTACCTGGACAGGGAGTACAGATACGCAGTATTTT CSATWTGSTDTQYF
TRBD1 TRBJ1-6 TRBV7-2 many TGTGCCAGCAGCTTAGAGGGGACAGGGAGTTCACCCCTCCACTTT CASSLEGTGSSPLHF